This TCR beta chain appears in the sequencing data of a study of vaccination and CD4 T cells after COVID-19 (dated by TCRdb to 2022 to 2024). In the study overall: Every convalescent patient had a positive nasal swab PCR test for SARS-CoV-2, with mild disease in roughly 10 patients and severe disease in one. Participants got two doses of the Pfizer-BioNTech BNT162b2 vaccine (n=8) or two doses of the Moderna mRNA-1273 vaccine (n=2). In the convalescent cohort there were six males and four females, among whom were two Hispanic individuals, seven Caucasians, two Asians and one multiracial person. Post-vaccine blood samples were obtained a median of around 74 days after the second vaccine dose, with a range of about 12 to 241 days. The spike-specific CD4+ TCR repertoire was compared before and after mRNA vaccination in approximately 9 COVID-19 convalescent patients and several infection-naive healthy vaccine recipients. As controls, cultures received a CEFX viral epitope pool (the positive control), an HIV-1 Nef peptide pool (the negative control), or no peptide at all. Post-COVID blood samples from convalescent patients were collected a median of around 100 days after diagnosis, with a range of roughly 35 to 170 days. Overlapping spike peptide pools from SARS-CoV-2 and from the common cold coronaviruses HCoV-NL63, HCoV-OC43 and HCoV-229E were used as culture stimuli.

The CDR3 spans 13 residues, from the cysteine through the phenylalanine. Only CDR3 DNA remains: 39 bases, in frame from the first base. V and J are truncated by 3 bases and 3 bases respectively, leaving an intervening sequence of 8 bases. Based on the germline V gene, the CDR1 and CDR2 sequences are SGHVS and FQNEAQ. Receptor amplification or capture employed PCR. TCR sequencing of DNA from cultured CD4+ T cells used the Oncomine TCR Beta short-read assay at the Johns Hopkins FTIC core. The QIAamp micro DNA kit was used to extract genomic DNA from the cultured CD4+ T cells. Oncomine TCR Beta libraries made from cultured CD4+ T cells were pooled using unique dual indexes and sequenced on an Illumina iSeq 100. The source study handled its data this way. Non-productive sequences were removed, and CDR3s that did not start with C, did not end with F or W, or were shorter than 7 amino acids were discarded. The MANAFEST web application identified antigen-specific clonotypes by comparing peptide-stimulated wells against reference wells and other culture wells. To be called positive, a clone needed an FDR below 0.05, an odds ratio above 5, and a productive frequency above 0.1% in at least two of three replicate wells. Cross-reactive clonotypes were defined as significantly expanded in both SARS-CoV-2 spike wells and at least one common cold coronavirus spike condition. CDR3 homology was assessed with Levenshtein distances (stringdist) and unrooted phylogenetic trees (ape) in R version 3.6.1. TCRdb reworked the public reads: Q25 trimming with fastp, MiXCR clone assembly, productive beta chains retained. Rows with one shared CDR3 protein collapse into an entry with the most common genes and DNA. These V and J calls are TCRdb output, not the study's own analysis. The sample table shows fewer than 25,000 distinct CDR3 sequences, and about 42% are seen once. Clones ranked in the top ten supply around 6.5% of the sample.

With respect to this clonotype: The clone's antigen remains unknown. It has no much larger one-base neighbor in the sample; base qualities were not kept.

The paper as a whole reports these results and caveats: Although the median number of SARS-CoV-2-reactive clonotypes went up from roughly 20 after infection to roughly 40 after vaccination, the increase was not significant. In convalescent patients, nearly all vaccine-specific clones (304 of 307) were found to be mono-reactive for SARS-CoV-2 spike rather than cross-reactive with common cold coronaviruses. Only a relatively small number of convalescent patients were included in the study, and early timepoints following natural infection were not analyzed. In convalescent patients, a median around 85% of post-vaccine SARS-CoV-2-reactive clones were detected only after vaccination, and vaccine-specific priming was suggested by this finding.

Reading the label with the study, this specimen's treatment or condition is: approximately 9-day PBMC culture with coronavirus spike peptide pools or control peptides (ViraFEST assay). To expand antigen-specific T cells with peptide pools and then pick out the expanded clonotypes through TCR sequencing, the study relied on the ViraFEST assay. The positive SARS-CoV-2 PCR tests of the convalescent patients were dated from March to December 2020, before the Alpha, Beta and Delta variants emerged in the United States. Under 2.5 million PBMCs per well were cultured in IMDM with about 5% human AB serum and 8 to 10 IU/ml IL-2, plus 10 ug/ml peptide pools. Half of the culture medium was replaced with fresh IL-2-containing medium on days 3 and 7. Once the cells had been in culture for about 10 days, the EasySep CD4+ T cell isolation kit was used to isolate CD4+ T cells by negative selection. Ficoll-Paque Plus gradient centrifugation was used to isolate PBMCs from whole blood, and the isolated PBMCs were then either used fresh or cryopreserved at -140C. Culture conditions were generally each tested in triplicate wells.

The specimen comprised CD4+ T cells from blood, cultured in vitro, sampled before SARS-CoV-2 vaccination. The sequence joins TRBV7-8 to TRBJ1-1, with the identity of the D gene unclear. This receptor was taken from a human donor who had recovered from COVID-19. The CDR3 here reads CASSFGRDTEAFF. Read as DNA, the sequence is TGTGCCAGCAGCTTCGGGAGGGACACTGAAGCTTTCTTT.